The 22 T cell receptor beta chains below come from one sample, sequenced in a study of OX40 agonist ivuxolimab in advanced cancers. Profiled with immunoSEQ multiplex PCR; TCRdb holds only in-frame clones, not every one. This table holds tens of thousands of clones, approximately 81% found once. The input for sequencing was CD4+ or CD8+ T cells sorted from blood, taken in a trial of the OX40 agonist ivuxolimab. The receptors shown here come from an adult with an advanced solid tumor such as melanoma, head and neck, liver or kidney cancer.

This clone appeared once. The rearrangement joins TRBV7-9 to TRBJ2-1, with TRBD1 identical over 12 bases. V lost 2 bases, J lost 7 bases, and 6 bases stayed unmatched. In germline, CDR1 is SEHNR, CDR2 FQNEAQ (reference sequence). The CDR3 has 16 residues. CDR3 sequence (DNA): TGTGCCAGCAGCTTACCGGGACAGGGGGCCGGAAATGAGCAGTTCTTC. This gives the protein CASSLPGQGAGNEQFF.

This rearrangement joins TRBV6-5 to TRBJ1-2; TRBD1 matches 7 bases. The CDR3 runs 13 residues. Trimming removed 5 bases from V and 3 bases from J; junction bases left unmatched: 3. Germline lookup yields CDR1 MNHEY and CDR2 SVGAGI. Here the CDR3 reads CASSGQADYGYTF. CDR3 in DNA: TGTGCCAGCAGTGGACAGGCGGACTATGGCTACACCTTC.

The chain links TRBV21-1 to TRBJ2-7. TRBV21-1 is noted as a pseudogene. CDR3 length: 14 amino acids. The CDR3 DNA sequence: TGTGCCAGCAGCAAACACCTGAACCCCTACGAGCAGTACTTC. Translation: CASSKHLNPYEQYF.

In DNA form, the CDR3 reads TGCAGAGGGGCGTACCAAGAGACCCAGTACTTC. Translation: CRGAYQETQYF. The chain employs TRBV20-1 and TRBJ2-5; D perhaps matches TRBD1 (5 bases). The CDR3 has 11 amino acids. The germline gives CDR1 DFQATT, CDR2 SNEGSKA (reference sequence).

This clone was found a few times. V and J are TRBV7-2 and TRBJ2-1; 9 positions agree with TRBD2. The CDR3 is 13 residues long. CDR1 is SGHTA and CDR2 is FQGNSA in the germline V gene. V shed 5 bases and J 6 bases; nucleotides not matched to a gene: 2. CDR3 coding DNA: TGTGCCAGCAGCCGAGCGGGGGGCAATGAGCAGTTCTTC. Translation: CASSRAGGNEQFF.

This rearrangement joins TRBV6-6 to TRBJ1-2; possibly TRBD1 for D (5 bases). The V end was cut by 0 bases, the J end by 8 bases, with 13 bases between. The CDR3 has 14 amino acids. Germline CDR1 MNHNY, CDR2 SVGAGI (reference sequence). As DNA, the CDR3 is TGTGCCAGCAGTTACTCGCAGGGAGGGGTCGGCTACACCTTC. Its translation: CASSYSQGGVGYTF.

The chain is built from TRBV5-1 and TRBJ2-3; 8 bases match TRBD1. J was trimmed by 3 bases and V by 4 bases; bases with no gene match: 10. The CDR3 spans 16 residues. CDR1 is SGHRS and CDR2 is YFSETQ in the germline V gene. The CDR3 sequence: CASSRAGTGSTDTQYF. CDR3 DNA sequence: TGCGCCAGCAGCAGGGCTGGGACAGGCTCGACAGATACGCAGTATTTT.

The sample holds one count of this clone. The chain combines TRBV7-3 with TRBJ2-3; 7 bases match TRBD2. Germline lookup yields CDR1 SGHTA and CDR2 FQGTGA. This CDR3 comprises 14 residues. The V segment lost 4 bases and the J segment 2 bases; nucleotides outside the gene matches: 3. CDR3 DNA: TGTGCCAGCAGCTCGGGACTACACACAGATACGCAGTATTTT. Residues: CASSSGLHTDTQYF.

This chain connects TRBV5-8 to TRBJ1-2; D remains ambiguous. V shed 1 base and J shed 2 bases, with 12 bases lying between them. The germline gives CDR1 SGHTS, CDR2 YDEGEE. The CDR3 covers 15 residues. CDR3 sequence: CASSLRAAPNYGYTF. DNA of the CDR3: TGTGCCAGCAGCTTGAGGGCAGCACCAAACTATGGCTACACCTTC.

This clone has more than one count but fewer than ten. J is TRBJ2-3 and V is TRBV7-9, with D possibly being TRBD1 (5 bases). This CDR3 contains 14 residues. The V end was cut by 2 bases, the J end by 6 bases, with 12 bases between. Per the germline V gene, CDR1 is SEHNR and CDR2 is FQNEAQ (reference sequence). CDR3 sequence reads: CASSLSQAGDTQYF. CDR3 coding DNA: TGTGCCAGCAGCTTATCACAGGCCGGGGATACGCAGTATTTT.

The chain combines TRBV14 with TRBJ1-5; TRBD1 matches 8 bases. J gave up 6 bases and V 2 bases, and 12 bases lay outside the gene matches. The CDR3 spans 17 residues. Germline V gene sequence: CDR1 SGHDN, CDR2 FVKESK. CDR3 region: CASSQPREDRVGQPQHF. CDR3 DNA sequence: TGTGCCAGCAGCCAACCTAGGGAGGACAGGGTCGGTCAGCCCCAGCATTTT.

The gene calls are TRBV15 and TRBJ1-2; 8 bases are a match to TRBD1. Trimming at V came to 4 bases and at J to 3 bases, leaving 1 base not matched to a gene. The CDR3 covers 13 residues. Germline values: CDR1 LNHNV, CDR2 YYDKDF (reference sequence). The DNA of the CDR3 is TGTGCCACCAGCATACAGGGGGACTATGGCTACACCTTC. As protein: CATSIQGDYGYTF.

The gene calls are TRBV5-4 and TRBJ2-5; 10 nucleotides agree with TRBD2. Germline CDR1 SGHNT, CDR2 YYREEE (reference sequence). This CDR3 is 16 amino acids long. V dropped 0 bases and J dropped 5; count of bases not matched to a gene: 7. The DNA for the CDR3 is TGTGCCAGCAGCTTGGGGCAGCGGGGGGGCGGGGAGACCCAGTACTTC. It specifies CASSLGQRGGGETQYF.

The rearrangement joins TRBV11-2 to TRBJ1-2; perhaps TRBD1 as D (6 bases). The V gene lost 8 bases and the J gene lost 3 bases, with 25 bases spanning the gap. CDR3 length: 17 residues. Germline V gene lookup returns CDR1 SGHAT and CDR2 FQNNGV. CDR3 bases: TGTGCCAGCGCCCGAGGCCAAGACCGGGGGCTAGACTATGGCTACACCTTC. This gives the protein CASARGQDRGLDYGYTF.

The chain recombines TRBV9 with TRBJ1-3; no firm D call. The V and J ends lost 4 bases and 3 bases respectively, with 14 bases between them. The CDR3 has 15 residues. CDR1 is SGDLS, CDR2 YYNGEE, per germline. DNA for the CDR3: TGTGCCAGCAGCACTCCGGGCCTTTATGGAAACACCATATATTTT. Residues: CASSTPGLYGNTIYF.

The chain uses TRBV9 and TRBJ1-2; maybe TRBD1 (5 bases). Germline-derived CDR1 and CDR2 are SGDLS and YYNGEE. V lost 3 bases and J lost 4, with 10 bases in between. The CDR3 runs to 13 residues. The chain's CDR3 is CASSARGTYGYTF. CDR3 bases: TGTGCCAGCAGCGCCCGGGGGACCTATGGCTACACCTTC.

This chain joins TRBV5-4 and TRBJ1-1; D gene unclear. This CDR3 comprises 13 residues. Trimming removed 1 base from V and 1 base from J, with 5 bases in between. CDR1 is SGHNT, CDR2 YYREEE, per germline (reference sequence). Here the CDR3 DNA reads TGTGCCAGCAGCTTGAGACGGAACACTGAAGCTTTCTTT. This sequence encodes CASSLRRNTEAFF.

The chain couples TRBV5-1 to TRBJ2-1; D is ambiguous. Per the germline V gene, CDR1 is SGHRS and CDR2 is YFSETQ. This CDR3 spans 13 amino acids. Trimming removed 2 bases from V and 5 bases from J, with 8 bases in between. DNA for the CDR3: TGCGCCAGCAGCTTTAGTACGAACAATGAGCAGTTCTTC. Encoded protein: CASSFSTNNEQFF.

This clone appeared a single time. The CDR3 here is CASSEEGNSPLHF. The DNA of the CDR3 is TGTGCCAGCAGTGAAGAGGGGAATTCACCCCTCCACTTT. The chain carries TRBV2 and TRBJ1-6; possible D gene TRBD1, 5 bases. The V gene's germline CDR1 is SNHLY and CDR2 FYNNEI. V was pared by 1 base and J by 7 bases, with 5 bases between. This CDR3 comprises 13 residues.

The rearrangement links TRBV7-2 to TRBJ2-3, with D unclear. Trimming took 1 base from V and 5 from J, leaving 7 bases between them. Germline V gene lookup returns CDR1 SGHTA and CDR2 FQGNSA. This CDR3 is 13 amino acids long. This CDR3 is CASSLEPEDTQYF. The CDR3 nucleotides are TGTGCCAGCAGCTTAGAGCCAGAAGATACGCAGTATTTT.

This chain uses TRBV19 with TRBJ1-2; no clear D gene. The CDR3 sequence is 16 residues long. CDR1 is LNHDA and CDR2 is SQIVND in the germline V gene (reference sequence). V lost 0 bases and J 4 bases, leaving 15 bases between the germline ends. The CDR3 protein is CASSIDLSAPLYGYTF. The CDR3, as DNA: TGTGCCAGTAGTATAGATCTGTCAGCACCACTCTATGGCTACACCTTC.

This clone was observed a handful of times. The chain links TRBV5-1 to TRBJ2-2; possible D gene TRBD1, 6 bases. V dropped 0 bases and J dropped 6 bases, with 6 bases sitting between them. Per germline, CDR1 SGHRS and CDR2 YFSETQ. The CDR3 covers 13 residues. CDR3 protein: CASSLEGAGELFF. For the CDR3, the DNA is TGCGCCAGCAGCTTGGAGGGGGCCGGGGAGCTGTTTTTT.